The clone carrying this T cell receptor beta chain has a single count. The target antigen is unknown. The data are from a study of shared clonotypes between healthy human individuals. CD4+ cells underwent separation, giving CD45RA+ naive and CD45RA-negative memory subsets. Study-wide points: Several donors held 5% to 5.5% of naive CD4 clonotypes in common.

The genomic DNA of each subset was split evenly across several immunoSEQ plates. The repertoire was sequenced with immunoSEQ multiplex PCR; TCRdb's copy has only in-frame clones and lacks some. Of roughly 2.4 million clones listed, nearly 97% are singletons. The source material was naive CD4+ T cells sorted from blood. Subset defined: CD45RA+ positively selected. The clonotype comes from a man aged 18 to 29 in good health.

In DNA form, the CDR3 reads TGTGCCAGCAGGGGATTCCGGAACACTGAAGCTTTCTTT. Its translation: CASRGFRNTEAFF. V is TRBV28 and J is TRBJ1-1, with unresolved D. The germline gives CDR1 MDHEN, CDR2 SYDVKM. The CDR3 sequence is 13 residues long. V gave up 6 bases and J gave up 1 base, with 9 bases separating them.